This T cell receptor beta chain is from a study of HIV-infected patients and healthy controls. cDNA was made from 500 ng RNA using alpha and beta constant primers. Each of the alpha and beta chains got its own library through chain-specific third strand synthesis with indices. TCRdb reanalysed the 5' RACE reads using MiXCR and keeps one entry per CDR3 protein. The sample records several thousand distinct CDR3 sequences, around 9% being singletons. This clonotype is termed medium-sized (0.01 to 0.1%). Follow-up blood was drawn about 14 weeks, roughly three months, after antiretroviral therapy began. No cell fractionation was done, so the repertoire covers all unsorted peripheral blood T cells. The CDR3 contains 14 residues. Germline loops: CDR1 SGHRS, CDR2 YFSETQ. V was clipped by 4 bases and J by 1 base, with 11 bases between them.

The sequences come from blood, collected during antiretroviral therapy. This TCR came from an adult with HIV infection. The gene calls are TRBV5-1 and TRBJ2-5; unclear D gene. The CDR3 reads CASSQVMGQETQYF. CDR3 bases: TGCGCCAGCAGCCAAGTAATGGGCCAAGAGACCCAGTACTTC.